Listed here is a single T cell receptor beta chain. In germline, CDR1 is SNHLY, CDR2 FYNNEI. CDR3 length: 12 residues. Trimming took off 7 bases at V and 4 bases at J, with 11 bases between the two ends. The sample comes from a study of shared clonotypes between healthy human individuals. TCRdb's table, derived via immunoSEQ multiplex PCR, lists solely in-frame clones and lacks some. This table has about half a million clones, around 79% appearing once. Sequenced material: PBMCs. The chain combines TRBV2 with TRBJ2-7; no firm D call. The clonotype comes from a woman aged 40 to 50 in good health. Some clones in this sample may be carry-over from other donors' samples. The CDR3 loop reads CASISHTYEQYF. In DNA, the CDR3 is TGTGCCAGCATCAGCCATACGTACGAGCAGTACTTC.